The rows below give T cell receptor beta chains drawn from one sample of a study of shared clonotypes between healthy human individuals. Sequencing was performed with immunoSEQ multiplex PCR; in TCRdb, only in-frame clones are kept and a portion is missing. Of about 470,000 clones in the sample, about 76% are singletons; the top ten hold about 13%. Sequencing was done on a sample of PBMCs. These receptors all come from a woman aged 40 to 55 in good health. Some clones in this sample may be carry-over from other donors' samples. The CDR3 runs from the conserved cysteine through the conserved F or W. Fields, in order: J gene, clone size, V gene, D gene, CDR3 protein, CDR3 DNA. The D gene is left open where the match is weak. Not every row has a clone size; where given, it reads once, few, many or a size class.

>TRBJ2-7|few|TRBV9|.
CASSPVAGYRGGEQYF
TGTGCCAGCAGCCCCGTGGCGGGCTATCGCGGTGGTGAGCAGTACTTC
>TRBJ2-7|.|TRBV4-1|.
CASSQMDGRAYEQYF
TGCGCCAGCAGCCAAATGGACGGGAGAGCCTACGAGCAGTACTTC
>TRBJ1-1|.|TRBV5-5|.
CASSRQGGTEAFF
TGTGCCAGCAGCCGGCAGGGCGGCACTGAAGCTTTCTTT
>TRBJ2-7|.|TRBV7-3|.
CASTGGPFSYEQYF
TGTGCCAGCACCGGGGGACCTTTTTCCTACGAGCAGTACTTC
>TRBJ2-1|.|TRBV9|TRBD2
CASSPRTSGRVLNEQFF
TGTGCCAGCAGCCCCAGGACTAGCGGGAGGGTTTTAAATGAGCAGTTCTTC
>TRBJ1-1|.|TRBV2|.
CASRNRVEDTEAFF
TGTGCCAGCAGAAACAGGGTGGAGGACACTGAAGCTTTCTTT
>TRBJ1-1|.|TRBV19|.
CASSIWRVGSEAFF
TGTGCCAGTAGTATTTGGAGGGTAGGGTCTGAAGCTTTCTTT
>TRBJ2-3|.|TRBV7-8|.
CASSLGRGPRDTQYF
TGTGCCAGCAGCTTAGGGCGGGGTCCAAGGGATACGCAGTATTTT
>TRBJ2-7|.|TRBV19|TRBD2
CASSLGLAGTYEQYF
TGTGCCAGTAGCCTCGGACTAGCGGGAACCTACGAGCAGTACTTC
>TRBJ1-1|.|TRBV10-2|.
CASSEPMLRTEAFF
TGCGCCAGCAGTGAACCTATGCTCAGAACCGAAGCTTTCTTT
>TRBJ2-7|.|TRBV9|.
CASSVDTGSSYEQYF
TGTGCCAGCAGCGTAGATACGGGTAGCTCCTACGAGCAGTACTTC
>TRBJ2-3|.|TRBV30|TRBD2
CAWSVAGRGTQYF
TGTGCCTGGAGTGTAGCGGGGCGGGGTACGCAGTATTTT
>TRBJ2-5|.|TRBV7-9|TRBD2
CASSLTSGSSETQYF
TGTGCCAGCAGCCTAACTAGCGGGAGTTCAGAGACCCAGTACTTC
>TRBJ2-7|.|TRBV6-5|.
CASSLGQNSYEQYF
TGTGCCAGCAGCCTCGGACAGAATTCCTACGAGCAGTACTTC